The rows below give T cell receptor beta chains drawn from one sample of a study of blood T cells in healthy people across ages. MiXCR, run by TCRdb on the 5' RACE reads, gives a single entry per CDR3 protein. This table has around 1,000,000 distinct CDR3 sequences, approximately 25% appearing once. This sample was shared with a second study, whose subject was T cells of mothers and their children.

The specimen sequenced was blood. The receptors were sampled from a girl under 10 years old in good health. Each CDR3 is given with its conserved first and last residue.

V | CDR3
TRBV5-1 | CASSLGLAVDTQYF
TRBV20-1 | CSARGDSQWEQFF
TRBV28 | CASSLLTLSSYEQYF
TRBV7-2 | CASSGNPGAREQYF
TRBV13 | CASSPWTEHTEAFF
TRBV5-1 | CASSLRDRDYEQYF
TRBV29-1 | CSVVGLWGMEETQYF
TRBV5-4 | CASSFSGSNPEQFF
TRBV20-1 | CSAGRTNNEQFF
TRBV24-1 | CATSAALGVETQYF
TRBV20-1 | CSAEFTDTQYF
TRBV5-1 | CASSLAPGVDNEQFF
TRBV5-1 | CASNRGGPTNEKLFF
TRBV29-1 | CSGDDDYGYTF
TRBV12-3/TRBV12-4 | CASSPSAGLSTDTQYF
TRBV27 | CASSLYPPYTGGNTEAFF
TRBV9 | CASSVEGAGYNEQFF
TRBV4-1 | CASRPSGRETQYF
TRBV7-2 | CASSLSRGFSGNTIYF
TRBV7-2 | CASSLEFESPLHF
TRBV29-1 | CSVGSGERNEQFF
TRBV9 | CASSRGRGQPQHF
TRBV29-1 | CSVVGLADRNFLSYEQYF
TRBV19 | CASKSTLRNEKLFF
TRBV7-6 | CASSLDISYEQYF
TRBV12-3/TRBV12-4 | CASSTNGWSGNGYTF
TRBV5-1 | CASSFRAADTEAFF
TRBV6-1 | CASIILASNTEAFF
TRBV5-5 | CASTERGGNYGYTF
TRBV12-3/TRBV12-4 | CASSSTSGGLAGEQFF
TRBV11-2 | CASSSLIGKGWVEQFF
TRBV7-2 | CASSLRDPYNQPQHF
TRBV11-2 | CASSLRSLGANEQFF
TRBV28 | CASTAGEMNNEQFF
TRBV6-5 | CASSYPHLGSPLHF
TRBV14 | CASSQPTGDWVAEAFF
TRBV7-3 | CASSLMLGGGYNEQFF
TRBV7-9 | CASSLRQPSKGDTQYF
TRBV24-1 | CATRQTGRGTGELFF
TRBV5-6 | CASSSRGRWAGELFF
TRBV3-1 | CASSQERQQFF
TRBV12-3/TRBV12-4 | CASSPTSGRASPRSYNEQFF
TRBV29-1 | CSVEEALSGNTIYF
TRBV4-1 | CASSGGPLETQYF
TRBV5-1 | CASSQRQGIGEKLFF
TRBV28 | CASSLSGRSDTGELFF
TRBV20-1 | CSASSYGGRSNQPQHF
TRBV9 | CASSLLDRANTEAFF
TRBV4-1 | CASSPNVAGHQETQYF
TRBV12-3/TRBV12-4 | CASGPLYEQYF
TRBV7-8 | CASSLEIAGSTDTQYF
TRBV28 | CASSRGTDTQYF
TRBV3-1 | CASSQEQGRHTQYF